This TCR beta chain was retrieved from a study of beta chain features in type 1 diabetes. On this clone: What it binds is not known. The sample contains more than one DNA sequence encoding this CDR3.

Every bit of the isolated RNA underwent reverse transcription, so sequencing read expressed TCRB transcripts. The method was immunoSEQ multiplex PCR; TCRdb's version includes in-frame clones alone and lacks a portion of them. This sample yields 350,000 to 450,000 clones, of which roughly 16% are seen a single time; under 0.02% belongs to the top ten. Trimming took off 0 bases at V and 5 bases at J, with 7 bases between the two ends. Germline V CDR1 and CDR2: GTSNPN, SVGIG (reference sequence). The length of the CDR3 is 12 residues. General study points: VDJ junctions from patients with type 1 diabetes contained fewer insertions and more deletions.

The source is a woman aged 18-29 years in good health. The chain recombines TRBV30 with TRBJ2-5; perhaps TRBD2 as D (5 bases). The sample was naive CD4+ T cells from blood. CDR3 coding DNA: TGTGCCTGGAGTGTTCGAGGGGAGACCCAGTACTTC. Protein sequence: CAWSVRGETQYF.